The clone carrying this TCR beta chain is a singleton in its sample. CDR3 length equals 14 residues. Germline V gene lookup returns CDR1 SGHRS and CDR2 YFSETQ. Trimming pared 4 bases from V and 1 base from J, leaving 11 bases between. This sample was taken from a study of blood T cell repertoires in COVID-19. Study summary: Whether acute or convalescent, the COVID-19 samples came from the United States, Italy and Spain.

The assay was immunoSEQ multiplex PCR, and TCRdb's table has in-frame clones only and misses some. The profile shows 240,000 or so clones, approximately 84% of them singletons. This TCR came from a woman aged 80 or over with acute or convalescent COVID-19. Sequenced: peripheral blood. V and J are TRBV5-1 and TRBJ1-1, with a possible D match to TRBD1 (6 bases). The CDR3 region is CASSPQGGNTEAFF. CDR3 in DNA: TGCGCCAGCAGCCCACAGGGTGGGAACACTGAAGCTTTCTTT.